This TCR beta chain stems from a study of blood T cell repertoires in COVID-19 (dated by TCRdb to the early 2020s). Study-wide context: For ImmuneRACE Cohort 3, a participant was defined as recovered based on two consecutive negative NP/OP PCR tests, clearance by a healthcare professional, or resolution of symptoms. The collaborator samples originated in the United States, Italy and Spain and spanned the acute and convalescent phases of COVID-19. The repertoires were released in a freely available public database meant as a resource for research on the immune response to SARS-CoV-2. A de-identified subject ID, COVID-19 status, age in years and sex were almost always included in the sample metadata. The prospective study material was composed of cDNA or gDNA derived from T cells, B-cell-depleted T cells, or PBMCs. Where HLA class I and class II types were available, the types were taken from metadata supplied by the sample provider, not from assay-based typing. Subjects who had been exposed to COVID-19, were actively infected with it, or had recovered from it provided the deeply sampled blood TCRbeta repertoires that made up the dataset. The samples were drawn from the first 160 participants of the ongoing ImmuneRACE study and from over a thousand subjects provided by 6 global collaborators. Summary of the overall study and its limitations: The amount of clinical and demographic metadata varied by source and participant and was provided uncurated.

Enrolling through a virtual design, the prospective study's participants ranged in age from about 18 to 89 years and lived across 24 United States geographic areas. In the prospective study, cohorts were assigned on the basis of participant-reported clinical history obtained from a screening survey and a study questionnaire. In the prospective study, whole blood, serum and a nasopharyngeal or oropharyngeal swab were collected from each participant by mobile phlebotomists. Additional blood draws and questionnaires over an approximately two-month period could optionally be provided by prospective study participants. Before DNA extraction, blood samples from the prospective study were shipped at room temperature or frozen. Of note for this clone: Its antigen is not yet known. Base qualities are not provided; no much larger clone lies one nucleotide away.

Trimming takes 6 bases from V and 5 bases from J, and the germline ends sit 13 bases apart. CDR1 and CDR2 are drawn from the germline V gene: SQVTM, ANQGSEA. Its CDR3 holds 12 amino acids, cysteine through phenylalanine. The sequence is cut down to CDR3 DNA, 36 bases in frame from base 1. TCRbeta CDR3 regions were amplified from genomic DNA using the immunoSEQ Assay, a bias-controlled multiplex PCR. Concerning the study's data processing: The number of nucleated cells in each sample was estimated by amplification of reference gene primers within the assay. Sequence reads were collapsed and filtered to measure the absolute abundance of every unique TCRbeta CDR3 rearrangement. For each sample, productive Simpson clonality was calculated as the square root of Simpson's diversity index over productive rearrangements. TCRdb took over this immuneACCESS table, retaining in-frame rearrangements with V and J assigned. Such tables are incomplete; in checked studies, under half of the missing clones stem from an unresolved V gene, and the remainder is unexplained. V and J calls and clone size are given by that table; D and trimming were obtained from the DNA. The sample table records 200,000 or so clones; 80% to 90% of these occur just once. Roughly 7.1% of the sample is held by the ten biggest clonotypes.

The rearrangement joined TRBV29-1 to TRBJ1-2, with TRBD1 perhaps the D gene, on 6 matching bases. The sequence came from a man aged 25 to 40 in a cohort exposed to, infected with or recovered from COVID-19 (not recorded which). The sample comprised PBMCs or T cells enriched from blood (not recorded which). DNA sequence: TGCAGCGTGAGGACAGATAATTATGGCTACACCTTC. It is translated as CSVRTDNYGYTF.